This T cell receptor beta chain was obtained from a study of shared clonotypes between healthy human individuals. Study at large: Serving as donors were two women and three men, whose ages spanned 18 to 49. Regarding the study as a whole: Lower generation probabilities were found for non-shared clonotypes than for those shared by all four donors.

CD45RO-negative, CCR7-selected cells formed the naive CD8 fraction, which excluded terminally differentiated effector memory CD45RA+ cells. Profiled with immunoSEQ multiplex PCR; TCRdb holds only in-frame clones, not every one. The table records approximately 590,000 clones, just under 97% of them present only once. Of note for this clone: Antigen specificity is unknown.

Germline-derived CDR1 and CDR2 are SGHRS and YFSETQ. Deletions cut 2 bases from V and 5 bases from J, with 10 bases between. The CDR3 spans 13 residues. The receptor's source is a woman in her twenties or thirties in good health. The chain employs TRBV5-1 and TRBJ2-5; D gene uncertain. Source material: naive CD8+ T cells sorted from blood. The CDR3 loop reads CASSFLGSETQYF. CDR3 nucleotides: TGCGCCAGCAGCTTTCTGGGATCCGAGACCCAGTACTTC. The complete variable domain, with remaining parts taken from reference TRBV5-1 and TRBJ2-5, reads KAGVTQTPRYLIKTRGQQVTLSCSPISGHRSVSWYQQTPGQGLQFLFEYFSETQRNKGNFPGRFSGRQFSNSRSEMNVSTLELGDSALYLCASSFLGSETQYFGPGTRLLVL.